This is a list of T cell receptor beta chains from one sample in a study of cytomegalovirus exposure and HLA in healthy donors. The protocol was immunoSEQ multiplex PCR, while the TCRdb copy is restricted to in-frame clones and leaves out a portion. The top ten clones hold around 10% of a sample with around 110,000 clones, about 70% of them seen once. Sequenced material: PBMCs. The receptors stem from a man aged 25 to 40 in good health and CMV-seropositive. The CDR3 runs from the conserved cysteine through the conserved F or W. D genes are given only for firm matches. Clone size appears in some rows only: once, few, many, or a class for an expanded clone.

D: .; size: .; J: TRBJ1-5; length: 14; V: TRBV30; DNA: TGTGCCTGGAGTGCGGGATTTAGCAATCAGCCCCAGCATTTT; CDR3: CAWSAGFSNQPQHF
D: .; size: .; J: TRBJ1-1; length: 12; V: TRBV30; DNA: TGTGCCTGGACTCGGGAGAACACTGAAGCTTTCTTT; CDR3: CAWTRENTEAFF
D: .; size: few; J: TRBJ1-5; length: 16; V: TRBV11-3; DNA: TGTGCCAGCAGCTTAGGGGGAGGAGGCTTAAATCAGCCCCAGCATTTT; CDR3: CASSLGGGGLNQPQHF
D: TRBD1; size: .; J: TRBJ2-1; length: 16; V: TRBV5-6; DNA: TGTGCCAGCAGCTCGGCCGGGACAGGGGGCCTCAATGAGCAGTTCTTC; CDR3: CASSSAGTGGLNEQFF
D: TRBD2; size: once; J: TRBJ2-1; length: 19; V: TRBV19; DNA: TGTGCCAGTAGTGATGGGAGGGATCCTAGCGGGAGGTTTTTAAATGAGCAGTTCTTC; CDR3: CASSDGRDPSGRFLNEQFF
D: TRBD1; size: .; J: TRBJ1-5; length: 14; V: TRBV29-1; DNA: TGCAGCGTCCAGACAGGGGTCCCCAATCAGCCCCAGCATTTT; CDR3: CSVQTGVPNQPQHF
D: .; size: .; J: TRBJ1-4; length: 16; V: TRBV9; DNA: TGTGCCAGCAGCGTTACCCCGACAGCAACTAATGAAAAACTGTTTTTT; CDR3: CASSVTPTATNEKLFF
D: TRBD1; size: .; J: TRBJ1-6; length: 16; V: TRBV27; DNA: TGTGCCAGCAGTTCACACAGGGGGCTGGGTAATTCACCCCTCCACTTT; CDR3: CASSSHRGLGNSPLHF
D: .; size: .; J: TRBJ1-1; length: 17; V: TRBV19; DNA: TGTGCCAGTAGAATTCCCCGTTCGGCGGGGCGAGTGAGTGAAGCTTTCTTT; CDR3: CASRIPRSAGRVSEAFF
D: TRBD2; size: few; J: TRBJ2-1; length: 16; V: TRBV4-2; DNA: TGTGCCAGCAGCCAGGGCGCGGGGGGGCCCTACAATGAGCAGTTCTTC; CDR3: CASSQGAGGPYNEQFF
D: TRBD2; size: .; J: TRBJ2-3; length: 15; V: TRBV6-1; DNA: TGTGCCAGTATGACTAGCGGGATTAGCACAGATACGCAGTATTTT; CDR3: CASMTSGISTDTQYF
D: TRBD1; size: few; J: TRBJ1-1; length: 16; V: TRBV29-1; DNA: TGCAGCGTTGAAGGCCACCGGACAGGCATGAACACTGAAGCTTTCTTT; CDR3: CSVEGHRTGMNTEAFF
D: TRBD1; size: once; J: TRBJ2-7; length: 14; V: TRBV27; DNA: TGTGCCAGCAGTTCGCGGGACAGGGTGGACGAGCAGTACTTC; CDR3: CASSSRDRVDEQYF
D: .; size: .; J: TRBJ1-6; length: 15; V: TRBV5-5; DNA: TGTGCCAGCAGCTTGGTCACAGGAAATAATTCACCCCTCCACTTT; CDR3: CASSLVTGNNSPLHF
D: TRBD2; size: .; J: TRBJ2-2; length: 16; V: TRBV9; DNA: TGTGCCAGCAGCCTCTCCACTAGCGATCGGGGCGGGGAGCTGTTTTTT; CDR3: CASSLSTSDRGGELFF
D: .; size: .; J: TRBJ1-5; length: 14; V: TRBV19; DNA: TGTGCCAGTACTCCAGGGTTAGGCAATCAGCCCCAGCATTTT; CDR3: CASTPGLGNQPQHF